This T cell receptor (beta chain) was identified in a study of CD8+ T cells in alopecia areata (dated by TCRdb to 2017 to 2018). Study-level background: The treated patients took part in an open-label pilot trial in which moderate-to-severe alopecia areata was treated with oral tofacitinib at 5 to 10 mg twice daily. Patients stayed on tofacitinib for 6 to 18 months and then had 6 months of follow-up off drug so that delayed response and recurrence could be assessed. Disease severity in treated patients was measured with the SALT score, which quantifies the percentage of affected scalp surface area. To study T cell clonal expansion in alopecia areata, the researchers applied high-throughput TCRbeta sequencing to both the C3H/HeJ mouse model and human patients. In humans, TCRbeta sequencing was performed on scalp tissue and on sorted CD4+ and CD8+ peripheral blood T cells from healthy controls and from patients with patchy or totalis/universalis alopecia areata. Biopsies were taken from tofacitinib-treated patients at baseline and at 4 and 24 weeks of treatment, and a later scalp biopsy was taken in several of the tofacitinib-treated patients. Clonality in the scalp was compared among normal scalp (n=4), patchy alopecia areata scalp (n=8), and alopecia totalis/universalis scalp (n=8). RNA was obtained with the PAXgene miRNA kit for fixed scalp, the miRNeasy kit for PBMCs, and the RNeasy kit for mouse skin. TCRbeta CDR3 regions were amplified by immunoSEQ multiplex PCR using 35 Vbeta forward and 13 Jbeta reverse primers.

Overall results and qualifications from the work: The treated cohort was small, with a single nonresponder, so links between baseline CD8+ expansion and response need larger studies. Compared with normal scalp, lesional scalp, particularly in alopecia totalis/universalis, had higher clonality and more expanded CD8+ clones, which suggests antigenic drive. Tofacitinib significantly decreased scalp clonality and the number of expanded CD8+ clones among the top 100 scalp clones. Many expanded lesional clones persisted in scalp and blood during tofacitinib treatment, which may partly explain relapse after stopping treatment. Resident alphabeta T cells in normal human skin are also sequenced, complicating scalp TCR repertoire analysis, unlike mouse skin dominated by gammadelta T cells. Shared TCR sequences between patients were less evident than in mice, which may be partly attributable to HLA diversity in the patient population.

The CDR3, cysteine through phenylalanine, is 14 amino acids long. Left in the record is the CDR3 DNA by itself, 42 bases read in frame from the first base. Sequences SGHRS (CDR1) and YFSETQ (CDR2) are obtained from the germline V gene. Trimming takes 0 bases off V and 6 bases off J; junction bases not matched to a gene: 1. Library preparation employed the immunoSEQ multiplex PCR assay. RNA was extracted from all samples and reverse transcribed into cDNA as template for TCR sequencing. SuperScript III was used for first-strand cDNA synthesis, primed with a 2:1 mix of oligo-dT and random hexamers. A synthetic immune receptor repertoire was used to measure amplification bias, and any remaining bias was corrected computationally. In the original analysis: Raw reads were preprocessed for error removal, and CDR3 was defined according to IMGT conventions as running from the conserved cysteine to phenylalanine. Clonality was calculated as 1 minus Shannon entropy normalized by log2 of the number of productive unique TCRs. Scalp TCRbeta sequences were cross-referenced with sorted blood CD4 and CD8 repertoires so that the CD4 or CD8 identity of scalp clones could be inferred. Drawn from immuneACCESS, this table holds only the in-frame rearrangements with V and J called that TCRdb kept. Clones are partly lost; checked studies trace under half to an unresolved V gene and leave the rest unexplained. V and J calls and clone size are as listed in that table; D and trimming were resolved from the DNA. Present in this sample are around 200,000 clones, 50% to 60% of which were seen just once. Together, the top ten hold approximately 0.7% of the sample.

About this clone itself: There is no known antigen for this receptor. Per-base quality was not reported, and no clone a single base away is much larger than it. The same CDR3 is also encoded by other DNA sequences in this sample.

The time point label of this sample denotes: around 28 days on oral tofacitinib. The treatment or condition label, read with the paper, signifies: oral pan-JAK inhibitor, 5-10 mg twice daily. Peripheral blood and lesional scalp punch biopsies were obtained from patients with alopecia areata. PBMCs were isolated by density centrifugation and stained for CD3, CD4 and CD8, after which CD4+ and CD8+ T cells were sorted on a FACSAria. This receptor was obtained from a human donor with alopecia areata. This chain is built from TRBV5-1 and TRBJ2-1; the junction holds 9 bases that match TRBD2. The sample in question was CD4+ T cells sorted from blood, obtained at week 4, from a patient treated with tofacitinib. The nucleotide sequence reads as follows: TGCGCCAGCAGCTTGGGACTAGCGGCCAATGAGCAGTTCTTC. The encoded protein is CASSLGLAANEQFF.